The 9 T cell receptor beta chains presented below share a single source sample, sequenced in a study of OX40 agonist ivuxolimab in advanced cancers. Clones were read by immunoSEQ multiplex PCR, and TCRdb kept only the in-frame ones, dropping some. The sample has 50,000 or so clones, roughly 85% seen once. Sequencing was performed on CD4+ or CD8+ T cells sorted from blood, taken in a trial of the OX40 agonist ivuxolimab. The receptor set was obtained from an adult with an advanced solid tumor such as melanoma, head and neck, liver or kidney cancer.

The rearrangement joins TRBV11-2 to TRBJ1-1; D is uncertain. This CDR3 has 14 residues. The germline CDR1 and CDR2 sequences are SGHAT and FQNNGV. Trimming stripped 1 base from V and 5 bases from J, with 11 bases between. CDR3 protein: CASSLGPLGTEAFF. CDR3 nucleotides: TGTGCCAGCAGCTTAGGGCCTCTGGGGACTGAAGCTTTCTTT.

The chain uses TRBV4-1 and TRBJ2-4, with 8 bases aligning to TRBD1. The CDR3 sequence is 15 residues long. The V gene's germline CDR1 is MGHRA and CDR2 YSYEKL. Unmatched junction bases numbered 4, after V lost 2 bases and J lost 4 bases. This CDR3 reads CASSQLRTGKNIQYF. For the CDR3, the DNA is TGCGCCAGCAGCCAACTTCGGACAGGGAAAAACATTCAGTACTTC.

The chain recombines TRBV28 with TRBJ1-1, with a weak D call TRBD1 (6 bases). Germline V CDR1 and CDR2: MDHEN, SYDVKM. The CDR3 spans 12 residues. Between the trimmed V and J ends, which lost 11 bases and 7 bases, there was a span of 17 bases. The CDR3 coding sequence is TGTGCCTCGCGGAGGGGGTTTAGTGAAGCTTTCTTT. Encoded protein: CASRRGFSEAFF.

V is TRBV4-1 and J is TRBJ2-1, with D possibly TRBD2 on 5 matching bases. Germline V lookup: CDR1 MGHRA, CDR2 YSYEKL. Trimming took 0 bases from V and 1 from J, leaving 10 bases between them. The CDR3 has 16 amino acids. CDR3 sequence reads: CASSQEPDLSYNEQFF. The DNA for the CDR3 is TGCGCCAGCAGCCAAGAGCCGGACTTGTCCTACAATGAGCAGTTCTTC.

This chain joins TRBV29-1 and TRBJ1-1; D gene uncertain. The CDR3 runs 15 residues. V shed 8 bases and J shed 1 base, with 20 bases lying between them. The V gene's germline CDR1 is SQVTM and CDR2 ANQGSEA. CDR3 sequence (DNA): TGCAGCACCCTCACAAGAGACCTTGGGAACACTGAAGCTTTCTTT. This codes for CSTLTRDLGNTEAFF.

In nucleotides, the CDR3 is TGTGCCAGCAGCTTTGCCGGGGAGCTGTTTTTT. This codes for CASSFAGELFF. This sequence joins TRBV7-9 and TRBJ2-2; D ambiguous. The CDR3 has 11 residues. The germline CDR1 and CDR2 sequences are SEHNR and FQNEAQ (reference sequence). Trimming removed 3 bases at V and 6 bases at J, with 2 bases between.

V is TRBV10-1 and J is TRBJ2-3, with a weak D call TRBD1 (5 bases). Trimming left V 5 bases short and J 2 bases short, with 11 bases between. The CDR3 has 14 residues. CDR1 is WNHNN, CDR2 SYGVQD, per germline (reference sequence). The CDR3 is CASSLDKYTDTQYF. The CDR3, as DNA: TGCGCCAGCAGTCTGGACAAGTACACAGATACGCAGTATTTT.

The chain is built from TRBV19 and TRBJ1-1; TRBD1 matches 9 bases. The CDR3 has 15 amino acids. V shed 4 bases and J 3 bases; nucleotides not matched to a gene: 6. Germline V gene data show CDR1 as LNHDA and CDR2 as SQIVND (reference sequence). The CDR3 nucleotides read TGTGCCAGTAGTACCCCACAGGGGGCCGACACTGAAGCTTTCTTT. The encoded protein is CASSTPQGADTEAFF.

V gene TRBV7-6 combines with J gene TRBJ1-5; no reliable D call. The CDR3 runs to 14 residues. The V gene lost 0 bases and the J gene lost 6 bases, with 9 bases spanning the gap. Germline-derived CDR1 and CDR2 are SGHVS and FNYEAQ. The CDR3 protein is CASSLAVSGQPQHF. The CDR3 nucleotides read TGTGCCAGCAGCTTAGCGGTTAGTGGTCAGCCCCAGCATTTT.